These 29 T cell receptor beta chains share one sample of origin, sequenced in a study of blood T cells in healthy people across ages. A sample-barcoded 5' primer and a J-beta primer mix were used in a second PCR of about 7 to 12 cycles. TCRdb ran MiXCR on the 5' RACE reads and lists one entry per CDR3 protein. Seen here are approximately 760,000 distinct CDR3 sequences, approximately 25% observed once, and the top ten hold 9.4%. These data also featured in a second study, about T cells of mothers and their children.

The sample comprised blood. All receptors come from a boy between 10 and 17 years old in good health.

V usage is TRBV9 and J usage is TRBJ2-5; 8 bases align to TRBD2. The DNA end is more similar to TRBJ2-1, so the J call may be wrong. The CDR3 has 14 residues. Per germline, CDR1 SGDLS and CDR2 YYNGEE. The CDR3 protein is CASSVVSGTIEQFF. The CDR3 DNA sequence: TGTGCCAGCAGCGTAGTTAGCGGGACCATTGAGCAGTTCTTC.

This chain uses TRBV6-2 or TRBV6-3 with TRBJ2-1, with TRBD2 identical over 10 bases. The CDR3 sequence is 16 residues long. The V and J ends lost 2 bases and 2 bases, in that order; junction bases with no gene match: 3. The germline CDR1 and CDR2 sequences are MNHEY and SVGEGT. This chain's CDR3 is CASSYEAGGPYNEQFF. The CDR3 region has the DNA TGTGCCAGCAGTTACGAAGCGGGGGGGCCCTACAATGAGCAGTTCTTC.

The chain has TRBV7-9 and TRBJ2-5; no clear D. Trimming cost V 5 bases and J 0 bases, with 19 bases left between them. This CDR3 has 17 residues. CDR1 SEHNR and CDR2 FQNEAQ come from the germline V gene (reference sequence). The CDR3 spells CASSTGGTGLYQETQYF. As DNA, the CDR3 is TGTGCCAGCAGCACCGGCGGCACTGGGCTATACCAAGAGACCCAGTACTTC.

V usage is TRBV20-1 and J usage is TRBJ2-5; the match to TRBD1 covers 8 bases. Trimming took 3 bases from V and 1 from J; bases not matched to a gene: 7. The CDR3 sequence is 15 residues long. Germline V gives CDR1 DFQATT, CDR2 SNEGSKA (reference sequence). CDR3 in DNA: TGCAGTGCTAGCCCCCCAGGGGGCTTCCAAGAGACCCAGTACTTC. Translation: CSASPPGGFQETQYF.

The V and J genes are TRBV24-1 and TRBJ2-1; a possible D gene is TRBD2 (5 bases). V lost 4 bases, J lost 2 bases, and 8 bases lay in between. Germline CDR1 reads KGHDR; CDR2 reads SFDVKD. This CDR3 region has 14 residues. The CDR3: CATSERTAYNEQFF. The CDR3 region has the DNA TGTGCCACCAGTGAAAGGACTGCCTACAATGAGCAGTTCTTC.

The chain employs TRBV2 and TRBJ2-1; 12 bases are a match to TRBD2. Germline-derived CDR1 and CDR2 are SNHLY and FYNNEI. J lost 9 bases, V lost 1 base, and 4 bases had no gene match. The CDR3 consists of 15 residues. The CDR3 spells CASSEGLAGGAEQFF. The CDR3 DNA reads TGTGCCAGCAGTGAAGGGCTAGCGGGGGGGGCTGAGCAGTTCTTC.

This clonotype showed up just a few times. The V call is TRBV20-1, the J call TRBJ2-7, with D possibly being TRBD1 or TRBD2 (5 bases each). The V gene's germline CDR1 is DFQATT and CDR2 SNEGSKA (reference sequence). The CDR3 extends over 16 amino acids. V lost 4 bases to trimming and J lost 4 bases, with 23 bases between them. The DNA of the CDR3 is TGCAGTGCTACCGCCCACCAGGGAGTGGGCTCTTACGAGCAGTACTTC. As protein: CSATAHQGVGSYEQYF.

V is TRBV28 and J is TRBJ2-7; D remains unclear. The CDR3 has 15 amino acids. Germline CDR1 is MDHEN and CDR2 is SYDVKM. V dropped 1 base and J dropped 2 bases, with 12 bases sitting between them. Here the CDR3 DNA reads TGTGCCAGCAGTTTATTATCCTCTGTTGCCTACGAGCAGTACTTC. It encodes CASSLLSSVAYEQYF.

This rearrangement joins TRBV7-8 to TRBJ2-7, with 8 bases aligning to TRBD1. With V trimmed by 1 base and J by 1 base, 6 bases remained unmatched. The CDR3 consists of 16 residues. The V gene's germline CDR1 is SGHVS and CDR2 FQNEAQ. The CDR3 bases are TGTGCCAGCAGCTTAGGGAAGACAGGGGCTTCCTACGAGCAGTACTTC. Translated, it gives CASSLGKTGASYEQYF.

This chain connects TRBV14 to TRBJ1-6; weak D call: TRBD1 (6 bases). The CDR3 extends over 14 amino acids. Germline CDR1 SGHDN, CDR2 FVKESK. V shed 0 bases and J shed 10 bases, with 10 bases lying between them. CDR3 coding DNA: TGTGCCAGCAGCCAAGAAGCAGGGGTGTCACCCCTCCACTTT. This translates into CASSQEAGVSPLHF.

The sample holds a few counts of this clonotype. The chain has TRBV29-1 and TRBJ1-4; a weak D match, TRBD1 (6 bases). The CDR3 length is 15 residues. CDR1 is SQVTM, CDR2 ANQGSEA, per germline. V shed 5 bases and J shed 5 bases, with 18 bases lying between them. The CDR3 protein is CSVSLRGVTNEKLFF. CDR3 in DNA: TGCAGCGTTTCCCTGAGGGGGGTTACCAATGAAAAACTGTTTTTT.

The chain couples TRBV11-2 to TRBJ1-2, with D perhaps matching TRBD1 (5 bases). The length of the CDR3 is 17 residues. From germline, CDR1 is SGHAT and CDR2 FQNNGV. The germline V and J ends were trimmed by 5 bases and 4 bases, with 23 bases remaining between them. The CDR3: CASSPLSGPRGGYGYTF. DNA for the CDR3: TGTGCCAGCAGCCCCCTCTCCGGGCCGCGGGGCGGCTATGGCTACACCTTC. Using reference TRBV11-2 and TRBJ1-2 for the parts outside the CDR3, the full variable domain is EAGVAQSPRYKIIEKRQSVAFWCNPISGHATLYWYQQILGQGPKLLIQFQNNGVVDDSQLPKDRFSAERLKGVDSTLKIQPAKLEDSAVYLCASSPLSGPRGGYGYTFGSGTRLTVV.

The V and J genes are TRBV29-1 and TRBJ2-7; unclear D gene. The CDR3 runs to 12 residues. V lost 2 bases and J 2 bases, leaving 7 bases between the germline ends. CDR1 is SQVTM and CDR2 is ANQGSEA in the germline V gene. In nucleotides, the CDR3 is TGCAGCGTTGAACCTGGACCCTACGAGCAGTACTTC. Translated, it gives CSVEPGPYEQYF.

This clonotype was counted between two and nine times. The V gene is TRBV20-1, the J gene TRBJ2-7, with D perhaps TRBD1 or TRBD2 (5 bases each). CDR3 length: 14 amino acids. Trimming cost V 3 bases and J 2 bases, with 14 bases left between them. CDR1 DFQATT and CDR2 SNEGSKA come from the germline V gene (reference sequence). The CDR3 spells CSASPGRRAYEQYF. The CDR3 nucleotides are TGCAGTGCTAGCCCGGGACGGCGAGCCTACGAGCAGTACTTC.

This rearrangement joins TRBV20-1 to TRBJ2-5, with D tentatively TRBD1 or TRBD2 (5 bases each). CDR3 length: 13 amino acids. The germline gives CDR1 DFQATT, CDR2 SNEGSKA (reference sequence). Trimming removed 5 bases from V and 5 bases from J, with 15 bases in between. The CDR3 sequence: CSAAQGVPETQYF. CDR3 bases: TGCAGTGCTGCCCAGGGAGTCCCGGAGACCCAGTACTTC.

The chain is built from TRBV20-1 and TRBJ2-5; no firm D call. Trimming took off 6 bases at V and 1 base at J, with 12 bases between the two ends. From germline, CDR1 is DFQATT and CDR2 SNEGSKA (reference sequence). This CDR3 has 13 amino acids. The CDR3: CSALSGIQETQYF. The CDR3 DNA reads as TGCAGTGCCCTTTCCGGAATCCAAGAGACCCAGTACTTC.

The CDR3 DNA is TGTGCCAGCAGCCAAAGCGGAAGTGAGCAGTTCTTC. Protein sequence: CASSQSGSEQFF. This chain uses TRBV7-9 with TRBJ2-5; D possibly corresponds to TRBD2 (5 bases). Judging by the DNA end, TRBJ2-1 fits better; the J call may be wrong. The CDR3 contains 12 residues. Germline CDR1 SEHNR, CDR2 FQNEAQ (reference sequence).

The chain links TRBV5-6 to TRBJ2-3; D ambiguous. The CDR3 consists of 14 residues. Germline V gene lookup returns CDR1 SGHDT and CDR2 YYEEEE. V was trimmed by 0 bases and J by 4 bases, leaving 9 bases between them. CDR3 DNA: TGTGCCAGCAGCTTGGTCAGTGTCCCAGATACGCAGTATTTT. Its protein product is CASSLVSVPDTQYF.

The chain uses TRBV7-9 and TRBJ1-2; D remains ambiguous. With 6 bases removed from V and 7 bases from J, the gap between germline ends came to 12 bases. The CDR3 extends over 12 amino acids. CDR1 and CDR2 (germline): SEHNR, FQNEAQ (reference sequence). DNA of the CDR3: TGTGCCAGCAGTGGACGGAGTATTGGCTACACCTTC. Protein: CASSGRSIGYTF.

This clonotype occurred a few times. This chain's CDR3 is CASSAAEGQGDEQYF. CDR3 DNA sequence: TGTGCCAGTAGTGCGGCCGAGGGACAGGGTGACGAGCAGTACTTC. The V and J genes are TRBV19 and TRBJ2-5; 9 nucleotides line up with TRBD1. The J call may be mistaken, given a closer DNA end match to TRBJ2-7. The CDR3 runs to 15 residues. The germline gives CDR1 LNHDA, CDR2 SQIVND (reference sequence).

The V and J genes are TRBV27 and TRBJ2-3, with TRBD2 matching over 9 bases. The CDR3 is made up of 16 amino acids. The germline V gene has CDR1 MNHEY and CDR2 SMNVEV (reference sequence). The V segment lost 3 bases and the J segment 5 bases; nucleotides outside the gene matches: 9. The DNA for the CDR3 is TGTGCCAGCAGTTTTGCGGCGGGGGGGCGTCAAGATACGCAGTATTTT. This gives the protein CASSFAAGGRQDTQYF.

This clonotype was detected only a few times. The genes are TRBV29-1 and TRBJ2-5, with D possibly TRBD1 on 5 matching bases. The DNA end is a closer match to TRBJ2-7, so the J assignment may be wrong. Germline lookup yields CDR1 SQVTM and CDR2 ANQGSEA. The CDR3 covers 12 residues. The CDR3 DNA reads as TGCAGCGTTGCCGGGCAGGGTACCGAGCAGTACTTC. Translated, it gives CSVAGQGTEQYF.

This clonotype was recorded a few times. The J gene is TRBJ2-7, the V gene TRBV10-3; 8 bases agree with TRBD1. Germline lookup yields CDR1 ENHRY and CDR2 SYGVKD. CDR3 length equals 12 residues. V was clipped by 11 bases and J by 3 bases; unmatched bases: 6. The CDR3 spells CAATGVGYEQYF. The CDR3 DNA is TGTGCCGCGACAGGGGTTGGCTACGAGCAGTACTTC.

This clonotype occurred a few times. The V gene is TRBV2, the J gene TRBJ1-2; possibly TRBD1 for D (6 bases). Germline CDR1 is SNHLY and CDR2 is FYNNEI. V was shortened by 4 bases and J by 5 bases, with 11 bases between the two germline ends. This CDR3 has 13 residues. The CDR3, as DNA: TGTGCCAGCAGTGGGGCAGGGGAGTATGGCTACACCTTC. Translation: CASSGAGEYGYTF.

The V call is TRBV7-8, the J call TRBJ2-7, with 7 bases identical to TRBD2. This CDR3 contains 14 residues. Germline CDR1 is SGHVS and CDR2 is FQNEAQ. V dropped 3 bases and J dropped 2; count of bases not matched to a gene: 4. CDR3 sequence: CASSFPGLPYEQYF. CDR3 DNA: TGTGCCAGCAGCTTCCCGGGACTACCCTACGAGCAGTACTTC.

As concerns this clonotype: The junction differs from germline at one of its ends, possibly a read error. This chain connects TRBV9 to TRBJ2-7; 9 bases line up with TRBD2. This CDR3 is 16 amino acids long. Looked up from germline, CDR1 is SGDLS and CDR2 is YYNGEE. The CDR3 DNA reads TGCGCCAGCAGCGTAGGACTAGCGTTTACCTCCTACGAGCAGTACTTC. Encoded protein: CASSVGLAFTSYEQYF.

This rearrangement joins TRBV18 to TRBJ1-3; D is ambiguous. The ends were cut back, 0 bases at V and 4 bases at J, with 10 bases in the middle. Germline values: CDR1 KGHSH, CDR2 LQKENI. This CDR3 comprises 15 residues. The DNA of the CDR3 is TGTGCCAGCTCACCACCGGGATGGGAAGGAAACACCATATATTTT. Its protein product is CASSPPGWEGNTIYF.

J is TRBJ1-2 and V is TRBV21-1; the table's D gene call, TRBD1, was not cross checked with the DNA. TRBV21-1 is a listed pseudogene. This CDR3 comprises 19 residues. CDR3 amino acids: CASSKVPNAVRGYESGYTF. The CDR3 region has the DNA TGTGCCAGCAGCAAAGTCCCCAATGCCGTCAGGGGGTATGAAAGTGGCTACACCTTC.

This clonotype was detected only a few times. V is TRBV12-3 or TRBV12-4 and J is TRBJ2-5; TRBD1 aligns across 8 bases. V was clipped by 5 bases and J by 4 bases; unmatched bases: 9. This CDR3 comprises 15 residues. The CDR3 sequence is CASSPQGALGETQYF. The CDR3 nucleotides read TGTGCCAGCAGTCCTCAGGGGGCTCTTGGAGAGACCCAGTACTTC.